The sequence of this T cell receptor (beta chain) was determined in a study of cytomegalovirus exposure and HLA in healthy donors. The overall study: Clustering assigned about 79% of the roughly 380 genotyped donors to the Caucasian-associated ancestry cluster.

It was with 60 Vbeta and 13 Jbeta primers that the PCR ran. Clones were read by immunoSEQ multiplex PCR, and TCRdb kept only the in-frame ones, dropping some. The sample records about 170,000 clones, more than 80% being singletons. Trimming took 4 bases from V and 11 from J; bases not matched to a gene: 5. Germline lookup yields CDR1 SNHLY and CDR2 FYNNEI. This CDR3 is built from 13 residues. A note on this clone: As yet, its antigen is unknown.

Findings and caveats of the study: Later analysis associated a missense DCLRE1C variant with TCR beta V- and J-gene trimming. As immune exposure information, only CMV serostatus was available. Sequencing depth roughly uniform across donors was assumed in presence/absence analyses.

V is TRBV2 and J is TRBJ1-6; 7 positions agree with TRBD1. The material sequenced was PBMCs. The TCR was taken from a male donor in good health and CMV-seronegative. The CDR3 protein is CASSGQGKAPLHF. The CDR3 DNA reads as TGTGCCAGCAGTGGACAGGGAAAAGCACCCCTCCACTTT.